This T cell receptor beta chain was identified during a study of neurological immune-mediated disorders (dated by TCRdb to between 2017 and 2020). At the level of the whole study: Using UMI-based sequencing, the study compared peripheral blood TCR-beta repertoires from patients with HTLV-I-associated myelopathy (HAM/TSP), patients with multiple sclerosis, and healthy controls. Technical triplicate libraries were sequenced so that the variability in frequency of each individual clone could be precisely calculated. The 90 to 110 TCR-beta libraries covered PBMC samples along with longitudinal samples, technical triplicates, and paired sorted CD4+ and CD8+ T-cell subsets. The cohort comprised about 71 subjects: approximately 15 HAM/TSP patients, some 35 multiple sclerosis patients and about 20 healthy controls.

Beyond this particular receptor, the publication reports: TCR clonal expansion was highest in HAM/TSP patients and lowest in MS patients, with MS patients falling below even healthy controls. Expanded clones from different subjects shared no identical CDR3 amino acid sequences, which suggests that TCR-beta repertoires were private in all groups.

About this clonotype: The target of this receptor is not known. Base qualities were left out, and no much larger clone turns up one base away.

cDNA was synthesized by template-switch 5'RACE using a primer carrying a 10-nucleotide random unique molecular identifier by which each TCR transcript was tagged. Every sequencing run covered 15-18 subjects and yielded more than 170 million TCR-beta sequences. The RNeasy kit was used for extraction of total RNA. TCR-beta VDJ regions were amplified with primers for the TCR constant region and the 5'RACE anchor, using the KAPA Real-time Library Amplification kit. Sample indexes and Illumina adaptors were added in a first PCR, and a second PCR then increased library yield. After Ampure bead purification, the TCR product of roughly 650 bp was size-selected on a 2% E-gel SizeSelection system. Before pooling, libraries had their quality checked on a Bioanalyzer, their concentration measured with Qubit, and their quantity determined with the Kapa Library Quantification kit. Paired-end 2 x 150 bp sequencing of the libraries was performed on an Illumina HiSeq 2500. To increase sequence diversity, about 25-30% phiX was spiked into each library pool. As for the original processing: Quality-filtered reads were processed with the UMI-based MiGEC pipeline, and over 80% of raw TCR sequences were removed by the MiGEC pipeline during error correction. IMGT germline references were used for aligning VDJ genes, and each clonotype was defined as a unique CDR3 amino acid sequence together with its V-J genes. Clonal expansion, Shannon diversity and CDR3 relatedness were evaluated with VDJtools (CalcPairwiseDistances, ClusterSamples), while phylogenetic trees were built in CLCbio workbench. Using coefficient-of-variation modelling across technical triplicates, the study counted a clone as expanded if it had at least 8 unique UMIs. TCRdb trimmed the raw reads at Q25, called clones with MiXCR and kept productive beta chains. Every entry covers one CDR3 protein and lists the most common genes and DNA from its rows. The V and J calls, along with clone size, are taken from TCRdb and not from the paper's own processing. The sample records around 56,000 distinct CDR3 sequences, around 24% of which are singletons. In total, the top ten clones hold over 4.5% of the sample.

The germline V gene encodes CDR1 SGHKS and CDR2 YYEKEE (reference sequence). The CDR3 covers 13 residues, taking in both the cysteine and the phenylalanine. Of the read, only the CDR3 DNA is kept; its 39 bases are in frame from base 1. V gives up 1 base and J gives up 8 bases, and the segment between their germline ends measures 10 bases. The time point label here, explained by the study, means: technical triplicate 2. For unsorted PBMC libraries, 2 million PBMCs were used after storage in RNAlater at -80 degrees C until RNA extraction. Peripheral blood underwent Ficoll-Hypaque density gradient centrifugation to isolate PBMCs, which were then cryopreserved in liquid nitrogen.

Sample: PBMCs. The TCR originated in a man between 60 and 75 years old with HTLV-1-associated myelopathy (HAM/TSP). The chain joins TRBV5-5 to TRBJ2-1; a tentative D match to TRBD1 spans 6 bases. For the CDR3, the sequence is CASSLTGRDEQFF. The bases read TGTGCCAGCAGCTTGACAGGGCGCGATGAGCAGTTCTTC.